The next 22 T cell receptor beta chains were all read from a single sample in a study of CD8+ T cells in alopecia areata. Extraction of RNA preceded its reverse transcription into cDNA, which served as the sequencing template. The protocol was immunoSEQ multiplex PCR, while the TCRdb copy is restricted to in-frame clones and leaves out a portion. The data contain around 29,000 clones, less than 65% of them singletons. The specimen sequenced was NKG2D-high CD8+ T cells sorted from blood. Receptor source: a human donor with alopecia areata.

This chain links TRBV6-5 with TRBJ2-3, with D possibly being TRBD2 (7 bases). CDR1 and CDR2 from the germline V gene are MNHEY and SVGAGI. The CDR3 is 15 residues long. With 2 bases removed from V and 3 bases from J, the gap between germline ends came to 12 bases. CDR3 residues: CASSYTGGQTDTQYF. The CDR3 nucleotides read TGTGCCAGCAGTTACACGGGGGGCCAGACAGATACGCAGTATTTT.

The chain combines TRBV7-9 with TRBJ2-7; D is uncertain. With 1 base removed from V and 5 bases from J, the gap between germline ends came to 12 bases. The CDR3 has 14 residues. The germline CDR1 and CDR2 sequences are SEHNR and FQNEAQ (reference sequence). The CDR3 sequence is CASSLGSRWDEQYF. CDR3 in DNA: TGTGCCAGCAGCTTAGGGTCCCGATGGGACGAGCAGTACTTC.

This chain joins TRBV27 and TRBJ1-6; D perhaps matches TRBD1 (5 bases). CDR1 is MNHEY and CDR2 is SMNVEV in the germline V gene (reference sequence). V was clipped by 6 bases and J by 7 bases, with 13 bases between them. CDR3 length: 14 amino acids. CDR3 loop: CASRKGPTNSPLHF. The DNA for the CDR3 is TGTGCCAGCAGAAAGGGACCGACAAATTCACCCCTCCACTTT.

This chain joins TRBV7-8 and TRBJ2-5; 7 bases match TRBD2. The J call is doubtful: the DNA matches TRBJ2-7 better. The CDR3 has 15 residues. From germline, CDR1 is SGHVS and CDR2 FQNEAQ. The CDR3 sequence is CASSWVEGTIYEQYF. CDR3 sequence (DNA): TGTGCCAGCAGCTGGGTTGAGGGGACTATCTACGAGCAGTACTTC.

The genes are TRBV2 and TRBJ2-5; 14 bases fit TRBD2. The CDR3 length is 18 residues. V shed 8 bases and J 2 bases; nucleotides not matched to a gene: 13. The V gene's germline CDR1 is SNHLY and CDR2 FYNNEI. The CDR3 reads CASGLRTSGGSRQETQYF. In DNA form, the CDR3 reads TGTGCCAGCGGTCTCCGGACTAGCGGGGGGAGCCGGCAAGAGACCCAGTACTTC.

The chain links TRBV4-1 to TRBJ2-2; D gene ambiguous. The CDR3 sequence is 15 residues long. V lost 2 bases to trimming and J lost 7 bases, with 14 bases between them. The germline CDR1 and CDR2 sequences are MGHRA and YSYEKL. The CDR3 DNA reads TGCGCCAGCAGCCAATCAGAAGGGTATGACGGGGAGCTGTTTTTT. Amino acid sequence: CASSQSEGYDGELFF.

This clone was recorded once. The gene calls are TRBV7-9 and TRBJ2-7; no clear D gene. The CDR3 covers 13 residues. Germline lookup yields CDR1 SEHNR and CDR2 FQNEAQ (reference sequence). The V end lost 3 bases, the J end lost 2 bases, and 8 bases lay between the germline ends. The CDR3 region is CASSFEETYEQYF. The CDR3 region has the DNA TGTGCCAGCAGCTTTGAGGAAACCTACGAGCAGTACTTC.

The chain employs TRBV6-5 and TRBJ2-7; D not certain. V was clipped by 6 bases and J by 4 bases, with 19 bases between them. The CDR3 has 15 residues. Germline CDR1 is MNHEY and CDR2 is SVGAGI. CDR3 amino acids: CASSPGWPVDYEQYF. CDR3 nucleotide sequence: TGTGCCAGCAGCCCTGGGTGGCCCGTGGATTACGAGCAGTACTTC.

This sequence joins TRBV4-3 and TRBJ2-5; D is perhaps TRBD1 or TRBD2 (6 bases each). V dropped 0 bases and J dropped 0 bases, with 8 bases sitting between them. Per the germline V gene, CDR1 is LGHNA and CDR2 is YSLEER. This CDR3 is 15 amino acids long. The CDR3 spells CASSQDGGHQETQYF. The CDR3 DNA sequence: TGCGCCAGCAGCCAAGATGGGGGGCACCAAGAGACCCAGTACTTC.

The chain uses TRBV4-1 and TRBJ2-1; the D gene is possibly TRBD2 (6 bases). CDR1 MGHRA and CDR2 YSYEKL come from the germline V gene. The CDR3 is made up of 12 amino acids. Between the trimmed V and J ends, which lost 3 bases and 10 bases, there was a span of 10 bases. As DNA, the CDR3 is TGCGCCAGCAGCCAGGGGGGAGGCGAGCAGTTCTTC. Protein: CASSQGGGEQFF.

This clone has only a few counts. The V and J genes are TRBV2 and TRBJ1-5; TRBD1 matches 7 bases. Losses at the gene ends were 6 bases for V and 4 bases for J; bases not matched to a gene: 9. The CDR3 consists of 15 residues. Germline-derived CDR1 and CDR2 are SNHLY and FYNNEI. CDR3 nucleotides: TGTGCCAGCAGCTCGGGACAGCAATTTAATCAGCCCCAGCATTTT. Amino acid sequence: CASSSGQQFNQPQHF.

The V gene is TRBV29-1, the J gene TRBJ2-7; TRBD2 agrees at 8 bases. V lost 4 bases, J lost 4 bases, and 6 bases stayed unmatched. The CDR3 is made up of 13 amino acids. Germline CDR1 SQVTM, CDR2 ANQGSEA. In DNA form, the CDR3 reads TGCAGCGTTGTGGACGGGGGGGCATACGAGCAGTACTTC. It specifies CSVVDGGAYEQYF.

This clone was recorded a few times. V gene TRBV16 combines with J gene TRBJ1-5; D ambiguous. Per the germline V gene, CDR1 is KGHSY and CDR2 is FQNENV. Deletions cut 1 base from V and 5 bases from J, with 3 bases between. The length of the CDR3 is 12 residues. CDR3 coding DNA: TGTGCCAGCAGCCAATTACATCAGCCCCAGCATTTT. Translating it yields CASSQLHQPQHF.

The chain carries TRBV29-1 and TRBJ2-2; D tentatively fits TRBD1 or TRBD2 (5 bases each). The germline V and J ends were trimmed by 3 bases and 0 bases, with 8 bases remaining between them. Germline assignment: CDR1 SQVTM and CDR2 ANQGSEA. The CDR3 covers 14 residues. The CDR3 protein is CSVEGDPNTGELFF. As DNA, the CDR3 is TGCAGCGTTGAGGGGGATCCGAACACCGGGGAGCTGTTTTTT.

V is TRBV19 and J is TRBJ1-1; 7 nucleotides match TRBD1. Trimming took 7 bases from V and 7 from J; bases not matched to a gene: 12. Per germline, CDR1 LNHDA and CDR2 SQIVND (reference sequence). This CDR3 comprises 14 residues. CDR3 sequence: CASTITQGTVEAFF. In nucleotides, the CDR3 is TGTGCCAGTACCATTACTCAAGGGACAGTTGAAGCTTTCTTT.

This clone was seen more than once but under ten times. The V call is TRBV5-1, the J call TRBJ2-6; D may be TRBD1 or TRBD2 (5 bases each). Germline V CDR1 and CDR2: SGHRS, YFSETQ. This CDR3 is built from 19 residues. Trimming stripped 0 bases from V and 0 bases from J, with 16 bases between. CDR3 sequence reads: CASSLAGTVPSSGANVLTF. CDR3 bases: TGCGCCAGCAGCTTGGCGGGGACGGTACCATCCTCTGGGGCCAACGTCCTGACTTTC. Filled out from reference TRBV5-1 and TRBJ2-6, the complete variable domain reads KAGVTQTPRYLIKTRGQQVTLSCSPISGHRSVSWYQQTPGQGLQFLFEYFSETQRNKGNFPGRFSGRQFSNSRSEMNVSTLELGDSALYLCASSLAGTVPSSGANVLTFGAGSRLTVL.

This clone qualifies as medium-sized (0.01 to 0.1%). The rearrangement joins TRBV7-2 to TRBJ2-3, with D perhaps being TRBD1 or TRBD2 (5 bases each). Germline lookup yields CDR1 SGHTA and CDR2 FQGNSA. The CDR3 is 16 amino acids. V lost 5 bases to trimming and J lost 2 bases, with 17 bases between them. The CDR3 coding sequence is TGTGCCAGCAGCGGTCAACCGGGACCCATCACAGATACGCAGTATTTT. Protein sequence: CASSGQPGPITDTQYF.

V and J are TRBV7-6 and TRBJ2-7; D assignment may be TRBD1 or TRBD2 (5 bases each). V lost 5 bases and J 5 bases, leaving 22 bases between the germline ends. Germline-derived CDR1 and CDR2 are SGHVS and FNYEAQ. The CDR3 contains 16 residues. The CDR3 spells CASSTGVWLAGDEQYF. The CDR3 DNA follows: TGTGCCAGCAGCACAGGCGTCTGGCTAGCCGGGGACGAGCAGTACTTC.

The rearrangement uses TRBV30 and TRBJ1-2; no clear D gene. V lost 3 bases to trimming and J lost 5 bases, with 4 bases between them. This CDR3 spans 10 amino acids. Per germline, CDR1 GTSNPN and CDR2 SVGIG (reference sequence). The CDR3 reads CAWRGYGYTF. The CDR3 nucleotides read TGTGCCTGGAGGGGGTATGGCTACACCTTC.

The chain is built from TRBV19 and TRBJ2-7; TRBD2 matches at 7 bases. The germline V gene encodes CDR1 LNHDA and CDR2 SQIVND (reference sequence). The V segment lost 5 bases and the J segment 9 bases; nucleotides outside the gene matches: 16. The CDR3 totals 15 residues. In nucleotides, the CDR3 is TGTGCCAGTAGTTCTTCGGGAGGCCGCATCTATACGCAGTACTTC. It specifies CASSSSGGRIYTQYF.

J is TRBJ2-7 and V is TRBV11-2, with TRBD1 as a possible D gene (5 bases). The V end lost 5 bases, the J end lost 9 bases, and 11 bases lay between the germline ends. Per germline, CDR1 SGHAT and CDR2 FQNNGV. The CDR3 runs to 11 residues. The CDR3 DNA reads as TGTGCCAGCAGCCCCTCAGGGTGGCAGTACTTC. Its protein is CASSPSGWQYF.

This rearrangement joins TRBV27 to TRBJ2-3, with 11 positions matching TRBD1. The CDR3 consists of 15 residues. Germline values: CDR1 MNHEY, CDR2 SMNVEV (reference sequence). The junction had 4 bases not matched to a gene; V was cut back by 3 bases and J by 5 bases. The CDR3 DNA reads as TGTGCCAGCAGTTTCCGGACAGGGGGCATAGATACGCAGTATTTT. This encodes CASSFRTGGIDTQYF.